This TCR beta chain was identified in a study of beta chain features in type 1 diabetes. In the study overall: Patient and healthy donor groups were alike in age, gender and cell yields.

Expressed TCRB transcripts were sequenced because the entire RNA isolate underwent reverse transcription. Method: immunoSEQ multiplex PCR; TCRdb's copy keeps in-frame clones and lacks some. The sample holds a few hundred thousand clones, approximately 14% seen once. CDR3 length: 13 amino acids. Trimming left V 5 bases short and J 2 bases short, with 6 bases between. CDR1 SGHAT and CDR2 FQNNGV come from the germline V gene. V is TRBV11-2 and J is TRBJ2-2; the D is unclear. The sequencing input was central memory CD4+ T cells from blood. This receptor was obtained from a man aged 30 to 45 in good health. The CDR3 bases are TGTGCCAGCAGCGGTACTAACACCGGGGAGCTGTTTTTT. Translated, it gives CASSGTNTGELFF.